This T cell receptor (beta chain) was sequenced during a study of blood T cell repertoires in COVID-19. At the level of the study: COVID-19 samples collected from the United States, Italy and Spain covered acute and convalescent phases. T cells, B-cell-depleted T cells, or PBMCs supplied cDNA or gDNA.

In the original workflow: Estimation of nucleated cell counts was performed using reference gene primer amplification. Profiled with immunoSEQ multiplex PCR; TCRdb holds only in-frame clones, not every one. V and J calls and clone size are those listed in that table; D and trimming were worked out from the DNA. The sample lists some 150,000 clones, roughly 82% occurring once. Trimming pared 4 bases from V and 4 bases from J, leaving 13 bases between. Germline CDR1 reads GTSNPN; CDR2 reads SVGIG (reference sequence). CDR3 length: 13 amino acids. The chain carries TRBV30 and TRBJ1-2; possible D gene TRBD1, 6 bases. The clonotype was recovered from a woman aged 70 to 79 with acute or convalescent COVID-19. The sample comprised peripheral blood. The CDR3 is CAWTLQGIYGYTF. For the CDR3, the DNA is TGTGCCTGGACTTTACAGGGTATCTATGGCTACACCTTC.